The 29 T cell receptor beta chains reported below all come from one sample, sequenced in a study of blood T cell repertoires in COVID-19. The data were produced by immunoSEQ multiplex PCR, yet TCRdb's version contains in-frame clones alone and is incomplete. The table has 29,000 or so clones, around 86% seen once. Sequenced sample: peripheral blood. All receptors derive from a human donor in a cohort sampled during active COVID-19. The donor label of this sample is uncertain.

V gene TRBV5-1 combines with J gene TRBJ2-7; 7 bases align to TRBD2. CDR1 and CDR2 (germline): SGHRS, YFSETQ. This CDR3 is 13 amino acids long. V trimming: 0 bases; J trimming: 11 bases; junction bases outside the gene matches: 8. The CDR3 region is CASSLEVGGIEYF. CDR3 in DNA: TGCGCCAGCAGCTTGGAAGTCGGGGGGATTGAGTACTTC.

The chain carries TRBV7-8 and TRBJ2-1, with 11 nucleotides matching TRBD2. V lost 2 bases to trimming and J lost 5 bases; unmatched junction nucleotides: 14. There are 19 residues in the CDR3. Germline CDR1 and CDR2: SGHVS and FQNEAQ. The DNA of the CDR3 is TGTGCCAGCAGCTTAAACAGGGTACTGGGTAGCGGGAGGGACAATGAGCAGTTCTTC. Its translation is CASSLNRVLGSGRDNEQFF. The full variable domain, rest sourced from reference TRBV7-8 and TRBJ2-1, is GAGVSQSPRYKVAKRGQDVALRCDPISGHVSLFWYQQALGQGPEFLTYFQNEAQLDKSGLPSDRFFAERPEGSVSTLKIQRTQQEDSAVYLCASSLNRVLGSGRDNEQFFGPGTRLTVL.

This clone was recorded only once. The genes are TRBV14 and TRBJ2-4, with D perhaps matching TRBD2 (5 bases). Germline CDR1 reads SGHDN; CDR2 reads FVKESK. Trimming stripped 0 bases from V and 0 bases from J, with 12 bases between. This CDR3 has 17 residues. CDR3 residues: CASSQDDRGLAKNIQYF. The CDR3 nucleotides read TGTGCCAGCAGCCAAGATGATCGCGGGCTAGCCAAAAACATTCAGTACTTC. Using reference TRBV14 and TRBJ2-4 for the parts outside the CDR3, the full variable domain is EAGVTQFPSHSVIEKGQTVTLRCDPISGHDNLYWYRRVMGKEIKFLLHFVKESKQDESGMPNNRFLAERTGGTYSTLKVQPAELEDSGVYFCASSQDDRGLAKNIQYFGAGTRLSVL.

The rearrangement uses TRBV6-2 or TRBV6-3 and TRBJ2-6; possible D gene TRBD2, 5 bases. Per the germline V gene, CDR1 is MNHEY and CDR2 is SVGEGT. The CDR3 covers 18 residues. Trimming removed 5 bases from V and 0 bases from J, with 17 bases in between. CDR3 DNA sequence: TGTGCCAGCAGTCGGACGGGGAGTGGGGTCTCTGGGGCCAACGTCCTGACTTTC. Amino acids: CASSRTGSGVSGANVLTF.

The chain combines TRBV2 with TRBJ1-2; 11 positions agree with TRBD1. The germline CDR1 and CDR2 sequences are SNHLY and FYNNEI. This CDR3 is built from 15 residues. The trim removed 7 bases at V and 8 bases at J, leaving 12 bases unmatched. CDR3 sequence: CASTEGTGGTRGYTF. The DNA for the CDR3 is TGTGCCAGCACCGAAGGGACAGGGGGTACCAGGGGCTACACCTTC.

This clone was detected a few times. The chain carries TRBV9 and TRBJ1-5; the D gene is possibly TRBD1 (5 bases). Germline CDR1 reads SGDLS; CDR2 reads YYNGEE. The CDR3 has 14 amino acids. V gave up 4 bases and J gave up 3 bases, with 11 bases separating them. The CDR3 sequence is CASSPRASNQPQHF. CDR3 bases: TGTGCCAGCAGCCCCAGGGCCTCCAATCAGCCCCAGCATTTT.

The rearrangement joins TRBV27 to TRBJ2-5; D perhaps matches TRBD2 (5 bases). Germline-derived CDR1 and CDR2 are MNHEY and SMNVEV (reference sequence). V gave up 2 bases and J gave up 2 bases, with 9 bases separating them. The CDR3 runs to 14 residues. The DNA of the CDR3 is TGTGCCAGCAGTTTAAAGAGCGGTCAAGAGACCCAGTACTTC. It specifies CASSLKSGQETQYF.

V gene TRBV19 combines with J gene TRBJ1-5, with D perhaps TRBD1 (6 bases). The germline CDR1 and CDR2 sequences are LNHDA and SQIVND (reference sequence). Trimming stripped 3 bases from V and 6 bases from J, with 15 bases between. The CDR3 length is 15 residues. The CDR3 here is CASSIGTGTLQPQHF. The CDR3 bases are TGTGCCAGTAGTATCGGAACAGGGACCCTTCAGCCCCAGCATTTT.

This chain connects TRBV4-1 to TRBJ2-5, with TRBD2 matching over 7 bases. From germline, CDR1 is MGHRA and CDR2 YSYEKL. Unmatched junction bases numbered 5, after V lost 0 bases and J lost 4 bases. This CDR3 comprises 15 residues. The CDR3, as DNA: TGCGCCAGCAGCCAAGATTCGGCTAGCGGAGAGACCCAGTACTTC. This sequence encodes CASSQDSASGETQYF.

This clone was counted a single time. The CDR3 nucleotides read TGTGCCAGCAGTTACGACGGGAGTGGTGATACGCAGTATTTT. Protein sequence: CASSYDGSGDTQYF. The genes are TRBV6-6 and TRBJ2-3, with D possibly TRBD2 on 6 matching bases. V was pared by 2 bases and J by 6 bases, with 12 bases between. The CDR3 sequence is 14 residues long. Germline-derived CDR1 and CDR2 are MNHNY and SVGAGI (reference sequence).

This chain connects TRBV27 to TRBJ2-3; the D is unclear. This CDR3 comprises 14 residues. Per the germline V gene, CDR1 is MNHEY and CDR2 is SMNVEV (reference sequence). Trimming pared 3 bases from V and 6 bases from J, leaving 13 bases between. CDR3 residues: CASSFVMMEDTQYF. The CDR3 nucleotides are TGTGCCAGCAGTTTCGTTATGATGGAGGATACGCAGTATTTT.

The genes are TRBV9 and TRBJ2-2, with TRBD2 matching 9 bases. The CDR3 has 18 residues. CDR1 is SGDLS, CDR2 YYNGEE, per germline. After removal of 0 bases from V and 7 bases from J, the junction contained 13 bases not matched to a gene. The CDR3 loop is CASSVEVGGGRAGGELFF. The CDR3 DNA sequence: TGTGCCAGCAGCGTAGAAGTCGGGGGCGGGAGGGCCGGCGGGGAGCTGTTTTTT.

This sequence joins TRBV5-1 and TRBJ2-3; D is ambiguous. This CDR3 contains 14 residues. CDR1 and CDR2 from the germline V gene are SGHRS and YFSETQ. V lost 2 bases and J lost 3, with 10 bases in between. CDR3 sequence: CASSFGALTDTQYF. The CDR3 DNA reads as TGCGCCAGCAGCTTTGGAGCTCTAACAGATACGCAGTATTTT.

This clone was seen once. This sequence joins TRBV19 and TRBJ1-4, with 8 bases matching TRBD1. This CDR3 comprises 14 residues. Germline V gene data show CDR1 as LNHDA and CDR2 as SQIVND (reference sequence). The V segment lost 6 bases and the J segment 3 bases; nucleotides outside the gene matches: 3. CDR3: CASRDRAANEKLFF. The CDR3 coding sequence is TGTGCCAGTAGGGACAGGGCGGCTAATGAAAAACTGTTTTTT. Complete variable domain (other parts from reference TRBV19 and TRBJ1-4): DGGITQSPKYLFRKEGQNVTLSCEQNLNHDAMYWYRQDPGQGLRLIYYSQIVNDFQKGDIAEGYSVSREKKESFPLTVTSAQKNPTAFYLCASRDRAANEKLFFGSGTQLSVL.

This rearrangement joins TRBV24-1 to TRBJ2-7; 11 nucleotides align to TRBD2. The trim removed 4 bases at V and 3 bases at J, leaving 4 bases unmatched. The CDR3 extends over 15 amino acids. CDR1 and CDR2 from the germline V gene are KGHDR and SFDVKD. This CDR3 is CATSEGTSGRYEQYF. For the CDR3, the DNA is TGTGCCACCAGTGAGGGGACTAGCGGCCGCTACGAGCAGTACTTC.

The chain carries TRBV5-1 and TRBJ2-1; 9 positions match TRBD2. Germline V CDR1 and CDR2: SGHRS, YFSETQ. Trimming at V came to 4 bases and at J to 6 bases, leaving 5 bases not matched to a gene. The CDR3 contains 14 residues. CDR3 region: CASSAGLARNEQFF. In nucleotides, the CDR3 is TGCGCCAGCAGCGCGGGACTAGCTCGCAATGAGCAGTTCTTC. The full variable domain, its missing parts supplied by reference TRBV5-1 and TRBJ2-1, is KAGVTQTPRYLIKTRGQQVTLSCSPISGHRSVSWYQQTPGQGLQFLFEYFSETQRNKGNFPGRFSGRQFSNSRSEMNVSTLELGDSALYLCASSAGLARNEQFFGPGTRLTVL.

The genes are TRBV5-1 and TRBJ2-1; 10 nucleotides align to TRBD2. CDR3 length: 17 residues. Germline assignment: CDR1 SGHRS and CDR2 YFSETQ. V shed 1 base and J 9 bases; nucleotides not matched to a gene: 13. The CDR3 DNA reads TGCGCCAGCAGCTTGCCCCACCTAGCGGGAGTTAGGGCTGAGCAGTTCTTC. Translated, it gives CASSLPHLAGVRAEQFF.

This sequence joins TRBV4-2 and TRBJ2-1; 9 nucleotides align to TRBD2. Germline V gives CDR1 LGHNA, CDR2 YNFKEQ. The CDR3 extends over 18 amino acids. V lost 2 bases and J lost 0; bases outside the gene matches: 8. CDR3 DNA: TGTGCCAGCAGCCAATTAGCGGGAGAGGCCGGCTCCTACAATGAGCAGTTCTTC. Protein: CASSQLAGEAGSYNEQFF.

The genes are TRBV13 and TRBJ2-7; D gene ambiguous. Germline CDR1 PRHDT, CDR2 FYEKMQ (reference sequence). V lost 5 bases and J 4 bases, leaving 15 bases between the germline ends. The CDR3 contains 14 residues. In DNA, the CDR3 is TGTGCCAGCAGCCAAATAGCCCCGAGGTACGAGCAGTACTTC. Translated, it gives CASSQIAPRYEQYF. Together with reference TRBV13 and TRBJ2-7, the CDR3 gives the full variable domain: AAGVIQSPRHLIKEKRETATLKCYPIPRHDTVYWYQQGPGQDPQFLISFYEKMQSDKGSIPDRFSAQQFSDYHSELNMSSLELGDSALYFCASSQIAPRYEQYFGPGTRLTVT.

The chain combines TRBV5-6 with TRBJ2-2; D may be TRBD2 (6 bases). Germline loops: CDR1 SGHDT, CDR2 YYEEEE. CDR3 length: 15 residues. The V gene lost 1 base and the J gene lost 1 base, with 8 bases spanning the gap. The CDR3 region has the DNA TGTGCCAGCAGCTTGCGGGAGAGGAACACCGGGGAGCTGTTTTTT. It specifies CASSLRERNTGELFF.

The V call is TRBV4-2, the J call TRBJ2-1; 7 bases line up with TRBD2. J gave up 2 bases and V 0 bases, and 4 bases lay outside the gene matches. Germline-derived CDR1 and CDR2 are LGHNA and YNFKEQ. This CDR3 is built from 16 residues. The CDR3 bases are TGTGCCAGCAGCCAAGAGCCTAGCGGAACCTACAATGAGCAGTTCTTC. It yields the protein CASSQEPSGTYNEQFF.

CDR3 in amino acids: CSASYSNQPQHF. As DNA, the CDR3 is TGCAGTGCCAGTTATAGCAATCAGCCCCAGCATTTT. The V gene is TRBV20-1, the J gene TRBJ1-5, with D unresolved. The length of the CDR3 is 12 residues. V was cut by 6 bases and J by 0 bases, with 6 bases left in between. Looked up from germline, CDR1 is DFQATT and CDR2 is SNEGSKA (reference sequence).

This clone appeared once. The chain joins TRBV11-2 to TRBJ1-2; TRBD1 is a possible D gene (5 bases). Trimming left V 0 bases short and J 0 bases short, with 5 bases between. This CDR3 contains 14 residues. Germline V CDR1 and CDR2: SGHAT, FQNNGV. In nucleotides, the CDR3 is TGTGCCAGCAGCTTAGACAGGGCTAACTATGGCTACACCTTC. Protein: CASSLDRANYGYTF.

The J gene is TRBJ2-1, the V gene TRBV24-1, with 7 bases identical to TRBD1. CDR1 is KGHDR, CDR2 SFDVKD, per germline. V shed 4 bases, J shed 10 bases, and the junction held 9 bases outside the gene matches. The CDR3 has 14 amino acids. The CDR3 here is CATSEGGRGQEQFF. CDR3 sequence (DNA): TGTGCCACCAGTGAAGGGGGAAGGGGGCAGGAGCAGTTCTTC.

This clone was found a few times. This chain joins TRBV7-9 and TRBJ1-3, with a possible D match to TRBD1 (5 bases). The germline CDR1 and CDR2 sequences are SEHNR and FQNEAQ (reference sequence). The CDR3 is made up of 15 amino acids. The V and J ends lost 6 bases and 0 bases respectively, with 12 bases between them. The CDR3 DNA is TGTGCCAGCAGGCCCGACAGATTCTCTGGAAACACCATATATTTT. Residues: CASRPDRFSGNTIYF.

The sample holds one count of this clone. This CDR3 reads CASSLALRDTQYF. The DNA of the CDR3 is TGTGCCAGCAGCTTAGCGCTGAGGGATACGCAGTATTTT. This chain links TRBV7-8 with TRBJ2-3; D gene ambiguous. Germline V gives CDR1 SGHVS, CDR2 FQNEAQ. With 0 bases removed from V and 6 bases from J, the gap between germline ends came to 7 bases. The CDR3 extends over 13 amino acids.

This sequence joins TRBV15 and TRBJ2-6; 7 positions match TRBD1. V was pared by 9 bases and J by 4 bases, with 9 bases of the junction left unmatched. Looked up from germline, CDR1 is LNHNV and CDR2 is YYDKDF (reference sequence). This CDR3 is built from 15 residues. The CDR3 DNA sequence: TGTGCCACTGGCAGAGGGGGCGCAGGGGCCAACGTCCTGACTTTC. It is translated as CATGRGGAGANVLTF.

The chain is built from TRBV5-1 and TRBJ2-7; D uncertain. CDR1 SGHRS and CDR2 YFSETQ come from the germline V gene. This CDR3 is 11 amino acids long. V gave up 5 bases and J gave up 2 bases, with 5 bases separating them. CDR3 protein: CASRSAYEQYF. CDR3 DNA: TGCGCCAGCAGATCCGCCTACGAGCAGTACTTC.

In DNA form, the CDR3 reads TGTGCCAGCAGTTATCTAAGGACTAGCGGGAGGGAGACCCAGTACTTC. It yields the protein CASSYLRTSGRETQYF. The gene calls are TRBV2 and TRBJ2-5; 14 nucleotides agree with TRBD2. CDR1 SNHLY and CDR2 FYNNEI come from the germline V gene. Trimming took 5 bases from V and 5 from J; bases not matched to a gene: 7. The CDR3 consists of 16 residues.